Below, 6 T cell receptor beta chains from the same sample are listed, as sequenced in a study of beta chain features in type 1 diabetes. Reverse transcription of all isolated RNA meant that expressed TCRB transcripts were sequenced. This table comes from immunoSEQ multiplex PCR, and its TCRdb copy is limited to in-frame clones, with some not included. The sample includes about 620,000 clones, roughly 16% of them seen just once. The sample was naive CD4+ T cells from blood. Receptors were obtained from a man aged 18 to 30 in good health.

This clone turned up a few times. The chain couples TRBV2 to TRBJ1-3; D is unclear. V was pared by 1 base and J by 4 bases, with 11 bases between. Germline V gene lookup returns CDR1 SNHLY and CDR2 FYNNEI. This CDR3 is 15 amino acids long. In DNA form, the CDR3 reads TGTGCCAGCAGTGAAGTGTCGCAGGTGGGAAACACCATATATTTT. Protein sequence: CASSEVSQVGNTIYF. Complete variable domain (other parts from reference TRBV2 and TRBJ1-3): EPEVTQTPSHQVTQMGQEVILRCVPISNHLYFYWYRQILGQKVEFLVSFYNNEISEKSEIFDDQFSVERPDGSNFTLKIRSTKLEDSAMYFCASSEVSQVGNTIYFGEGSWLTVV.

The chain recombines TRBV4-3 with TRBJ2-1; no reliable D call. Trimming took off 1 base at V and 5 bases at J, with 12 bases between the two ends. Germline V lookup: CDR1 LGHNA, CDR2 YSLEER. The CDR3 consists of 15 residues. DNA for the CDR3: TGCGCCAGCAGCCAAGGAGGACGGAGCAACAATGAGCAGTTCTTC. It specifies CASSQGGRSNNEQFF.

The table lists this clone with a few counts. CDR3 region: CATSRDWSRPQEAQYF. In nucleotides, the CDR3 is TGTGCCACCAGCAGAGATTGGAGCAGGCCGCAGGAAGCCCAGTACTTC. The chain has TRBV15 and TRBJ2-5; no definite D call. The V end was cut by 0 bases, the J end by 9 bases, with 20 bases between. Germline CDR1 reads LNHNV; CDR2 reads YYDKDF (reference sequence). This CDR3 is 16 amino acids long.

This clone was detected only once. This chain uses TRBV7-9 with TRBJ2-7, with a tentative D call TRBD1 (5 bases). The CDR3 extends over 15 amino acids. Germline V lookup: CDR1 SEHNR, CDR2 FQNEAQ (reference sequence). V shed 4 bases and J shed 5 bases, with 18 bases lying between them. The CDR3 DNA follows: TGTGCCAGCAGCTCCGCAGGGAAAGCTACTAACGAGCAGTACTTC. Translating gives CASSSAGKATNEQYF.

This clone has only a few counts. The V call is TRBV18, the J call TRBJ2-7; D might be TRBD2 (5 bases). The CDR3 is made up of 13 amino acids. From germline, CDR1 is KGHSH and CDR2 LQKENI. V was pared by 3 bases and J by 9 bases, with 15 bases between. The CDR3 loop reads CASSPSGNSGQYF. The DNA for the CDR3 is TGTGCCAGCTCACCTTCCGGGAACTCCGGGCAGTACTTC.

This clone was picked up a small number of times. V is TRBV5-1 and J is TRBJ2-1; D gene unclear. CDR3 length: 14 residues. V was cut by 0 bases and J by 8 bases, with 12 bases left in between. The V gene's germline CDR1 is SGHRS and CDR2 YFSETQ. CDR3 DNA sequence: TGCGCCAGCAGCTTGGCCCGTCGGCGCGATGAGCAGTTCTTC. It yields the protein CASSLARRRDEQFF.